The rows below give T cell receptor beta chains drawn from one sample of a study of blood T cells in healthy people across ages. TCRdb re-called the 5' RACE reads through MiXCR, storing one row per CDR3 protein. The top ten hold around 8% of the sample, which has more than 1,400,000 distinct CDR3 sequences, 42% seen once. Sequencing was carried out using blood. These receptors all come from a woman between 18 and 29 years old in good health. CDR3s include the opening cysteine and the closing phenylalanine or tryptophan. A D gene is named only where the DNA matches it firmly. Where a row states a size, it is once, few, many or the class of an expanded clone; other rows omit it.

V: TRBV7-2
J: TRBJ2-2
size: many
D: TRBD2
CDR3: CASSLGLAGTGELFF
DNA: TGTGCCAGCAGCCTGGGACTAGCGGGTACCGGGGAGCTGTTTTTT

V: TRBV27
J: TRBJ1-2
size: .
D: TRBD1
CDR3: CASSRAGQFYGYTF
DNA: TGTGCCAGCAGCCGCGCGGGACAGTTCTATGGCTACACCTTC

V: TRBV7-9
J: TRBJ2-5
size: few
D: .
CDR3: CAGSGGGLETQYF
DNA: TGTGCCGGCTCCGGAGGGGGCTTAGAGACCCAGTACTTC

V: TRBV4-1
J: TRBJ2-7
size: .
D: .
CDR3: CASSAPSPGYEQYF
DNA: TGCGCCAGCAGCGCCCCTAGTCCGGGCTACGAGCAGTACTTC

V: TRBV14
J: TRBJ2-3
size: few
D: .
CDR3: CASSQVLGEWDTQYF
DNA: TGTGCCAGCAGCCAAGTATTAGGGGAGTGGGATACGCAGTATTTT

V: TRBV20-1
J: TRBJ1-2
size: few
D: TRBD1
CDR3: CSAKQGDVYGYTF
DNA: TGCAGTGCTAAACAGGGGGATGTCTATGGCTACACCTTC

V: TRBV6-5
J: TRBJ1-1
size: .
D: TRBD1
CDR3: CASSSRGTGGRAFF
DNA: TGTGCCAGCAGTTCCCGAGGGACAGGGGGACGCGCTTTCTTT

V: TRBV20-1
J: TRBJ2-7
size: .
D: TRBD2
CDR3: CSAGLAGTSYEQYF
DNA: TGCAGTGCTGGACTAGCGGGTACTTCCTACGAGCAGTACTTC

V: TRBV7-8
J: TRBJ1-2
size: few
D: .
CDR3: CASSLGEADLSLHTF
DNA: TGTGCCAGCAGCTTAGGCGAGGCAGACCTCTCGCTCCACACCTTC

V: TRBV5-1
J: TRBJ1-2
size: .
D: TRBD1
CDR3: CASSLGQAVTF
DNA: TGCGCCAGCAGCCTCGGACAGGCTGTCACCTTC

V: TRBV6-6
J: TRBJ2-3
size: .
D: .
CDR3: CASREGGGDTQYF
DNA: TGTGCCAGCAGGGAGGGGGGGGGAGATACGCAGTATTTT

V: TRBV4-1
J: TRBJ2-3
size: once
D: TRBD2
CDR3: CASSQDLLAGVSRTQYF
DNA: TGCGCCAGCAGCCAAGATCTACTAGCGGGAGTGTCGCGTACGCAGTATTTT

V: TRBV6-6
J: TRBJ2-3
size: .
D: TRBD2
CDR3: CASSYSKTGGETDTQYF
DNA: TGTGCCAGCAGTTACTCGAAGACGGGAGGTGAGACAGATACGCAGTATTTT

V: TRBV6-2/TRBV6-3
J: TRBJ2-5
size: few
D: .
CDR3: CASSNAETQYF
DNA: TGTGCCAGCAGTAACGCGGAGACCCAGTACTTC

V: TRBV10-3
J: TRBJ2-1
size: many
D: .
CDR3: CAISEPGGAYNEQFF
DNA: TGTGCCATCAGTGAGCCTGGCGGAGCTTACAATGAGCAGTTCTTC

V: TRBV3-1
J: TRBJ1-6
size: few
D: TRBD1
CDR3: CASSPQGATKSPLHF
DNA: TGTGCCAGCAGCCCACAGGGGGCAACAAAGTCACCCCTCCACTTT

V: TRBV3-1
J: TRBJ2-1
size: few
D: .
CDR3: CASSQVLNKNNEQFF
DNA: TGTGCCAGCAGCCAAGTGTTAAACAAGAACAATGAGCAGTTCTTC

V: TRBV18
J: TRBJ2-5
size: .
D: .
CDR3: CASSPRAGDATQYF
DNA: TGTGCCAGCTCACCACGGGCAGGGGATGCGACCCAGTACTTC

V: TRBV29-1
J: TRBJ2-3
size: few
D: .
CDR3: CSVETLGAFTDTQYF
DNA: TGCAGCGTTGAAACTCTGGGGGCCTTCACAGATACGCAGTATTTT

V: TRBV24-1
J: TRBJ2-5
size: few
D: .
CDR3: CATSDFGTQYF
DNA: TGTGCCACCAGTGATTTTGGGACCCAGTACTTC

V: TRBV6-1
J: TRBJ2-7
size: .
D: TRBD1
CDR3: CASRAAGQGYEQYF
DNA: TGTGCCAGCAGGGCCGCGGGACAGGGCTACGAGCAGTACTTC

V: TRBV5-1
J: TRBJ2-1
size: few
D: .
CDR3: CASSPYGVGTNEQFF
DNA: TGCGCCAGCAGCCCCTACGGGGTGGGGACCAATGAGCAGTTCTTC

V: TRBV7-3
J: TRBJ1-1
size: .
D: TRBD1
CDR3: CASSLTGTGFGPEAFF
DNA: TGTGCCAGCAGCTTAACGGGGACAGGGTTTGGCCCTGAAGCTTTCTTT

V: TRBV6-2/TRBV6-3
J: TRBJ2-7
size: .
D: .
CDR3: CASMGPLDSSYEQYF
DNA: TGTGCCAGCATGGGACCGTTGGATTCCTCCTACGAGCAGTACTTC

V: TRBV29-1
J: TRBJ2-1
size: once
D: .
CDR3: CSVRTREFVQFF
DNA: TGCAGCGTTCGAACGAGGGAATTTGTACAGTTCTTC

V: TRBV27
J: TRBJ2-3
size: .
D: .
CDR3: CASSSPGRDLVTDTQYF
DNA: TGTGCCAGCAGTTCTCCGGGCCGGGACCTAGTCACAGATACGCAGTATTTT

V: TRBV30
J: TRBJ1-1
size: few
D: .
CDR3: CAWSERVNTEAFF
DNA: TGTGCCTGGAGTGAGCGGGTCAACACTGAAGCTTTCTTT

V: TRBV5-1
J: TRBJ2-1
size: .
D: .
CDR3: CASSRGVDSNEQFF
DNA: TGCGCCAGCAGCCGGGGCGTAGACAGCAATGAGCAGTTCTTC

V: TRBV30
J: TRBJ2-1
size: .
D: .
CDR3: CAHELNYNEQFF
DNA: TGTGCACACGAGCTGAACTACAATGAGCAGTTCTTC

V: TRBV29-1
J: TRBJ2-5
size: .
D: .
CDR3: CSPRTGATQYF
DNA: TGCAGCCCCCGGACCGGAGCGACCCAGTACTTC

V: TRBV6-1
J: TRBJ2-7
size: .
D: .
CDR3: CASTHWVARGSLAELYEQYF
DNA: TGTGCCAGCACCCACTGGGTAGCTCGGGGAAGCCTTGCGGAGCTCTACGAGCAGTACTTC

V: TRBV13
J: TRBJ1-2
size: .
D: TRBD1
CDR3: CASRQDRDSYYGYTF
DNA: TGTGCCAGCAGACAGGACAGGGACTCTTACTATGGCTACACCTTC

V: TRBV6-1
J: TRBJ1-2
size: .
D: .
CDR3: CASRDTGRGAYGYTF
DNA: TGTGCCAGCAGGGATACCGGGAGGGGGGCTTATGGCTACACCTTC

V: TRBV10-3
J: TRBJ2-3
size: .
D: .
CDR3: CAISTVRPTDTQYF
DNA: TGTGCCATCAGCACCGTCAGACCCACAGATACGCAGTATTTT

V: TRBV7-3
J: TRBJ2-1
size: .
D: .
CDR3: CASSWAGPYNEQFF
DNA: TGTGCCAGCAGCTGGGCGGGACCCTACAATGAGCAGTTCTTC

V: TRBV6-2/TRBV6-3
J: TRBJ2-7
size: few
D: TRBD2
CDR3: CASSYNLASGAIYEQYF
DNA: TGTGCCAGCAGTTACAATTTGGCTAGCGGGGCTATCTACGAGCAGTACTTC

V: TRBV9
J: TRBJ1-2
size: few
D: .
CDR3: CASSGEGIRRDYGYTF
DNA: TGTGCCAGCAGCGGGGAGGGAATAAGGAGGGACTATGGCTACACCTTC

V: TRBV29-1
J: TRBJ2-3
size: .
D: TRBD2
CDR3: CSVAAGGPGNTQYF
DNA: TGCAGCGTTGCAGCGGGAGGGCCGGGGAATACGCAGTATTTT

V: TRBV3-1
J: TRBJ1-1
size: few
D: TRBD1
CDR3: CASSPRDRGKPEAFF
DNA: TGTGCCAGCAGCCCCCGGGACAGGGGAAAACCTGAAGCTTTCTTT

V: TRBV20-1
J: TRBJ2-7
size: .
D: .
CDR3: CSARQLGLREQYF
DNA: TGCAGTGCTAGACAGCTAGGTTTGCGCGAGCAGTACTTC

V: TRBV14
J: TRBJ2-4
size: .
D: TRBD1
CDR3: CASSQPYAGGQNIQYF
DNA: TGTGCCAGCAGCCAACCCTACGCAGGGGGCCAAAACATTCAGTACTTC

V: TRBV6-1
J: TRBJ1-2
size: .
D: TRBD1
CDR3: CASSRDRGARYGYTF
DNA: TGTGCCAGCAGTAGAGACAGGGGCGCACGGTATGGCTACACCTTC

V: TRBV5-1
J: TRBJ2-4
size: few
D: TRBD1
CDR3: CASSPRQGSTTKNIQYF
DNA: TGCGCCAGCAGCCCGAGACAGGGCTCCACTACCAAAAACATTCAGTACTTC

V: TRBV5-1
J: TRBJ2-7
size: few
D: .
CDR3: CASSLGTQTYEQYF
DNA: TGCGCCAGCAGCTTGGGGACGCAGACCTACGAGCAGTACTTC

V: TRBV5-1
J: TRBJ2-5
size: .
D: .
CDR3: CASSLLQNEQYF
DNA: TGCGCCAGCAGCTTACTTCAAAATGAGCAGTACTTC